This T cell receptor beta chain emerged from a study of T cells in Graves' hyperthyroidism and ophthalmopathy. Overall study findings and caveats: Blood also carried most thyroid clonotypes expanded above 0.001. Before onset, by a median of around 6.4 months, the model predicted ophthalmopathy.

This CDR3 contains 11 residues. Trimming stripped 3 bases from V and 2 bases from J, with 3 bases between. CDR1 is SQVTM, CDR2 ANQGSEA, per germline. Amplification of TCR beta CDR3 regions used RNA as the template. Using the HTBI primer set, a first-round RT-PCR was run on the TCR CDR3. TCRdb re-called the multiplex PCR reads through MiXCR, storing one row per CDR3 protein. The sample comprises approximately 510,000 distinct CDR3 sequences, 46% of which are singletons, and 44% rests with the top ten. A patient was excluded if there was uncontrolled infection, other autoimmune disease, pregnancy or lactation. Diagnosing involved the use of clinical symptoms, serum thyroxine and TRAb, thyroid ultrasound and orbital computed tomography. A remark on this clonotype: Its antigen is as yet unknown.

The source of this sequence is an adult woman with Graves' disease, either hyperthyroidism or ophthalmopathy (not recorded which). The V gene is TRBV29-1, the J gene TRBJ2-3; D gene ambiguous. The sequencing input was peripheral blood or thyroid tissue (not recorded which). As DNA, the CDR3 is TGCAGCGTTGACCTCACAGATACGCAGTATTTT. As protein: CSVDLTDTQYF.